This entry lists 30 T cell receptor beta chains sequenced from one sample in a study of T cell repertoires in cytomegalovirus infection. MiXCR, applied by TCRdb to the reads, yields one record per CDR3 protein. The profile shows a few hundred thousand distinct CDR3 sequences, 22% of them singletons. The sample taken for sequencing was CD8+ T cells from PBMCs. All receptors derive from a human donor in good health (CMV status not recorded). Some clones in this sample may be carry-over from other donors' samples.

This clonotype was detected ten times or more. The chain is built from TRBV27 and TRBJ1-1; D is ambiguous. Trimming took off 2 bases at V and 4 bases at J, with 8 bases between the two ends. CDR1 and CDR2 from the germline V gene are MNHEY and SMNVEV (reference sequence). The CDR3 spans 13 residues. For the CDR3, the DNA is TGTGCCAGCAGTTTAGGGAAGGGCACTGAAGCTTTCTTT. Translation: CASSLGKGTEAFF.

Only a few counts were recorded for this clonotype. This rearrangement joins TRBV7-6 to TRBJ2-7, with 8 bases aligning to TRBD2. CDR3 length: 14 amino acids. Per the germline V gene, CDR1 is SGHVS and CDR2 is FNYEAQ. The V segment lost 5 bases and the J segment 2 bases; nucleotides outside the gene matches: 5. The CDR3: CASSPAAGAYEQYF. The DNA for the CDR3 is TGTGCCAGCAGCCCCGCAGCGGGGGCCTACGAGCAGTACTTC.

The genes are TRBV5-6 and TRBJ2-7, with 8 bases matching TRBD1. Germline CDR1 SGHDT, CDR2 YYEEEE. V lost 1 base, J lost 6 bases, and 9 bases stayed unmatched. The CDR3 runs 15 residues. CDR3 protein: CASSLYLDRVGEQYF. CDR3 nucleotides: TGTGCCAGCAGCTTGTATTTGGACAGGGTCGGCGAGCAGTACTTC.

The V and J genes are TRBV2 and TRBJ2-3; 11 nucleotides match TRBD1. Per germline, CDR1 SNHLY and CDR2 FYNNEI. V shed 10 bases, J shed 5 bases, and the junction held 8 bases outside the gene matches. This CDR3 contains 14 residues. As DNA, the CDR3 is TGTGCCAACAGACGGACAGGGGGCATAGATACGCAGTATTTT. It yields the protein CANRRTGGIDTQYF. Using reference TRBV2 and TRBJ2-3 for the parts outside the CDR3, the full variable domain is EPEVTQTPSHQVTQMGQEVILRCVPISNHLYFYWYRQILGQKVEFLVSFYNNEISEKSEIFDDQFSVERPDGSNFTLKIRSTKLEDSAMYFCANRRTGGIDTQYFGPGTRLTVL.

The V gene is TRBV29-1, the J gene TRBJ2-7; D is undetermined. The V gene lost 5 bases and the J gene lost 3 bases, with 20 bases spanning the gap. The CDR3 contains 15 residues. The V gene's germline CDR1 is SQVTM and CDR2 ANQGSEA. CDR3 in DNA: TGCAGCGTTCAGCAGGTGGGTATCGCCGACTACGAGCAGTACTTC. Its protein is CSVQQVGIADYEQYF.

For this clonotype: One end of the junction varies from germline; a read error may be responsible. This chain links TRBV2 with TRBJ2-1; 7 bases line up with TRBD2. Germline loops: CDR1 SNHLY, CDR2 FYNNEI. The CDR3 has 13 residues. The CDR3 DNA follows: TGTGCCAGCGGCACAAGGGACTACAATGAGCAGCTCTTC. This codes for CASGTRDYNEQLF.

This clonotype was seen just once. A much larger clonotype is one base distant, so this may be a read error. The chain recombines TRBV7-8 with TRBJ1-1; D ambiguous. Germline assignment: CDR1 SGHVS and CDR2 FQNEAQ. This CDR3 comprises 15 residues. The CDR3 sequence is CACSDPNGVNTEAFF. CDR3 nucleotides: TGTGCCTGCAGCGATCCAAACGGGGTGAACACTGAAGCTTTCTTT.

The table lists this clonotype with a count of one. The V and J genes are TRBV20-1 and TRBJ2-5, with 8 bases that match TRBD2. After removal of 0 bases from V and 0 bases from J, the junction contained 12 bases not matched to a gene. Germline V gene data show CDR1 as DFQATT and CDR2 as SNEGSKA (reference sequence). The CDR3 runs 18 residues. CDR3 coding DNA: TGCAGTGCTAGAGATCCCCGGCGGGCTAGCGGGTACCAAGAGACCCAGTACTTC. Translating it yields CSARDPRRASGYQETQYF.

This clonotype was seen a few times. The chain employs TRBV3-1 and TRBJ2-1, with D perhaps matching TRBD2 (7 bases). Looked up from germline, CDR1 is LGHDT and CDR2 is YNNKEL (reference sequence). Trimming took 3 bases from V and 6 from J, leaving 18 bases between them. The CDR3 spans 16 residues. CDR3 sequence reads: CASSHPPWGGPNEQFF. In nucleotides, the CDR3 is TGTGCCAGCAGCCATCCCCCGTGGGGGGGGCCCAATGAGCAGTTCTTC.

There are many counts of this clonotype. The genes are TRBV7-2 and TRBJ2-7; the D is unclear. CDR1 is SGHTA, CDR2 FQGNSA, per germline. The CDR3 loop spans 13 amino acids. V shed 6 bases and J shed 1 base, with 10 bases lying between them. For the CDR3, the DNA is TGTGCCAGCAGTTCCGCCCTGTCCTACGAGCAGTACTTC. It codes for CASSSALSYEQYF.

This clonotype showed up just a few times. The chain is built from TRBV6-5 and TRBJ1-1; no definite D call. The CDR3 is made up of 14 amino acids. Trimming pared 2 bases from V and 0 bases from J, leaving 7 bases between. Germline assignment: CDR1 MNHEY and CDR2 SVGAGI. The CDR3 protein is CASSYGFVNTEAFF. The CDR3 DNA reads as TGTGCCAGCAGTTACGGCTTCGTGAACACTGAAGCTTTCTTT.

With respect to this clonotype: An end of the junction does not agree with germline; a read error may underlie this. V and J are TRBV14 and TRBJ2-2, with unresolved D. The V gene's germline CDR1 is SGHDN and CDR2 FVKESK. The CDR3 runs 13 residues. CDR3 protein: CASSRFNNGELFF. The DNA for the CDR3 is TGTGCCAGCAGCCGGTTCAACAACGGGGAGCTGTTTTTT.

The table lists this clonotype with many counts. The V call is TRBV29-1, the J call TRBJ1-2; a possible D gene is TRBD1 (5 bases). Trimming cost V 4 bases and J 6 bases, with 18 bases left between them. Germline V gene sequence: CDR1 SQVTM, CDR2 ANQGSEA. The CDR3 is 14 amino acids. CDR3 residues: CSVALGRDDNGYTF. The CDR3 region has the DNA TGCAGCGTTGCCTTGGGACGCGACGACAATGGCTACACCTTC. The full variable domain, completed using reference TRBV29-1 and TRBJ1-2, is SAVISQKPSRDICQRGTSLTIQCQVDSQVTMMFWYRQQPGQSLTLIATANQGSEATYESGFVIDKFPISRPNLTFSTLTVSNMSPEDSSIYLCSVALGRDDNGYTFGSGTRLTVV.

V usage is TRBV11-2 and J usage is TRBJ2-1; D is possibly TRBD1 or TRBD2 (5 bases each). CDR3 length: 13 amino acids. The germline V gene encodes CDR1 SGHAT and CDR2 FQNNGV. Between the trimmed V and J ends, which lost 1 base and 9 bases, there was a span of 10 bases. CDR3 amino acids: CASSLGGLAEQFF. CDR3 coding DNA: TGTGCCAGCAGCTTAGGGGGGTTGGCTGAGCAGTTCTTC. Filled out from reference TRBV11-2 and TRBJ2-1, the complete variable domain reads EAGVAQSPRYKIIEKRQSVAFWCNPISGHATLYWYQQILGQGPKLLIQFQNNGVVDDSQLPKDRFSAERLKGVDSTLKIQPAKLEDSAVYLCASSLGGLAEQFFGPGTRLTVL.

V usage is TRBV29-1 and J usage is TRBJ2-1; D is unresolved. This CDR3 has 11 residues. Germline V lookup: CDR1 SQVTM, CDR2 ANQGSEA. With 8 bases removed from V and 7 bases from J, the gap between germline ends came to 12 bases. The CDR3 nucleotides are TGCAGCTTTGCCCAGGAGAATGAGCAGTTCTTC. This sequence encodes CSFAQENEQFF.

The chain joins TRBV20-1 to TRBJ2-3; D might be TRBD2 (6 bases). The V gene's germline CDR1 is DFQATT and CDR2 SNEGSKA (reference sequence). This CDR3 is 13 amino acids long. The V and J ends lost 6 bases and 2 bases respectively, with 12 bases between them. This CDR3 reads CSAPGLYTDTQYF. CDR3 coding DNA: TGCAGTGCCCCGGGACTGTACACAGATACGCAGTATTTT.

This clonotype was seen a few times. The chain carries TRBV7-9 and TRBJ2-1; 11 positions agree with TRBD2. Germline V lookup: CDR1 SEHNR, CDR2 FQNEAQ (reference sequence). V lost 3 bases to trimming and J lost 3 bases; unmatched junction nucleotides: 7. The CDR3 is made up of 17 amino acids. The CDR3 reads CASSFPIAGGGYNEQFF. CDR3 DNA sequence: TGTGCCAGCAGCTTTCCGATAGCGGGGGGGGGCTACAATGAGCAGTTCTTC.

The rearrangement uses TRBV7-9 and TRBJ2-7; no reliable D call. The CDR3 has 14 residues. With 5 bases removed from V and 0 bases from J, the gap between germline ends came to 11 bases. Looked up from germline, CDR1 is SEHNR and CDR2 is FQNEAQ (reference sequence). The CDR3 DNA is TGTGCCAGCAGCCGCGCCCTCCTCTCCTACGAGCAGTACTTC. Translated: CASSRALLSYEQYF.

This clonotype has a single count. The chain joins TRBV13 to TRBJ1-2; D gene uncertain. The CDR3 has 13 residues. Germline V gene lookup returns CDR1 PRHDT and CDR2 FYEKMQ (reference sequence). Trimming cost V 5 bases and J 4 bases, with 11 bases left between them. The CDR3 here is CASSQAGIYGYTF. CDR3 sequence (DNA): TGTGCCAGCAGCCAAGCCGGGATCTATGGCTACACCTTC.

This clonotype has ten or more counts. V usage is TRBV7-3 and J usage is TRBJ2-5, with 9 bases lining up with TRBD2. V trimming: 6 bases; J trimming: 4 bases; junction bases outside the gene matches: 3. Germline V gives CDR1 SGHTA, CDR2 FQGTGA. This CDR3 comprises 13 residues. The CDR3 is CASRAGGAETQYF. The CDR3 nucleotides are TGTGCCAGCAGAGCGGGGGGCGCAGAGACCCAGTACTTC.

At least ten counts were recorded for this clonotype. The genes are TRBV28 and TRBJ2-3, with TRBD2 identical over 9 bases. There are 16 residues in the CDR3. V lost 5 bases and J lost 5; bases outside the gene matches: 11. Germline CDR1 is MDHEN and CDR2 is SYDVKM. CDR3 residues: CASSLTLAGKEDTQYF. The CDR3 nucleotides are TGTGCCAGCAGTCTAACTCTAGCGGGGAAGGAAGATACGCAGTATTTT.

The chain has TRBV5-1 and TRBJ1-2; D not resolved. The germline gives CDR1 SGHRS, CDR2 YFSETQ. Trimming took 1 base from V and 8 from J, leaving 9 bases between them. The CDR3 has 12 residues. The CDR3 DNA reads as TGCGCCAGCAGCTTGACTGGGATCGGCTACACCTTC. This encodes CASSLTGIGYTF.

This chain connects TRBV7-8 to TRBJ2-7, with 9 bases that match TRBD2. The V gene end was trimmed by 8 bases and the J gene end by 0 bases; junction bases not matched to a gene: 8. Germline V gives CDR1 SGHVS, CDR2 FQNEAQ. The CDR3 has 15 amino acids. The chain's CDR3 is CASSLQRGASYEQYF. The DNA for the CDR3 is TGTGCCAGCTCCTTACAGCGGGGGGCCTCCTACGAGCAGTACTTC.

The DNA of the CDR3 is TGCAGCGTTGAAGACCAACAGGGGGCCTACGAGCAGTACTTC. Its protein is CSVEDQQGAYEQYF. V usage is TRBV29-1 and J usage is TRBJ2-7; 8 positions agree with TRBD1. V dropped 0 bases and J dropped 2; count of bases not matched to a gene: 3. Per the germline V gene, CDR1 is SQVTM and CDR2 is ANQGSEA. The CDR3 is 14 residues long.

This clonotype came up a few times. V gene TRBV20-1 combines with J gene TRBJ2-1, with D unresolved. The CDR3 length is 11 residues. V was pared by 0 bases and J by 8 bases, with 5 bases between. Germline V gene lookup returns CDR1 DFQATT and CDR2 SNEGSKA (reference sequence). CDR3 sequence: CSARDGYEQFF. The DNA for the CDR3 is TGCAGTGCTAGAGATGGTTATGAGCAGTTCTTC.

This clonotype was recorded many times. This chain joins TRBV7-8 and TRBJ2-1, with D possibly TRBD1 on 5 matching bases. This CDR3 is 16 amino acids long. Germline V lookup: CDR1 SGHVS, CDR2 FQNEAQ. V was clipped by 1 base and J by 0 bases, with 10 bases between them. CDR3 region: CASSLDNRFSYNEQFF. The CDR3 region has the DNA TGTGCCAGCAGCTTAGATAACAGGTTCTCCTACAATGAGCAGTTCTTC.

This clonotype has a handful of counts. The DNA for the CDR3 is TGTGCCAGCAGCTCGACAGGGGGCTCTGAAGCTTTCTTT. Translation: CASSSTGGSEAFF. The chain couples TRBV4-2 to TRBJ1-1; 10 nucleotides line up with TRBD1. Trimming cost V 5 bases and J 6 bases; bases outside gene matches: 3. The CDR3 has 13 residues. The germline V gene encodes CDR1 LGHNA and CDR2 YNFKEQ.

This clonotype was counted a few times. The chain employs TRBV20-1 and TRBJ2-7, with D unresolved. CDR1 DFQATT and CDR2 SNEGSKA come from the germline V gene (reference sequence). Trimming cost V 3 bases and J 4 bases, with 7 bases left between them. CDR3 length: 11 residues. This CDR3 is CSARYRYEQYF. The CDR3 DNA reads TGCAGTGCTAGGTACCGATACGAGCAGTACTTC.

The table lists this clonotype with many counts. The chain couples TRBV7-8 to TRBJ2-7; 7 bases map to TRBD2. The ends lost 1 base at V and 5 bases at J; junction bases unmatched: 8. The CDR3 is 15 amino acids. CDR1 and CDR2 (germline): SGHVS, FQNEAQ. CDR3 amino acids: CASSLVGGVGDEQYF. The CDR3 nucleotides read TGTGCCAGCAGCTTAGTGGGGGGGGTCGGCGACGAGCAGTACTTC. The entire variable domain, with the rest obtained from reference TRBV7-8 and TRBJ2-7, is as follows: GAGVSQSPRYKVAKRGQDVALRCDPISGHVSLFWYQQALGQGPEFLTYFQNEAQLDKSGLPSDRFFAERPEGSVSTLKIQRTQQEDSAVYLCASSLVGGVGDEQYFGPGTRLTVT.

J is TRBJ1-5 and V is TRBV7-9; 7 nucleotides line up with TRBD1. With V trimmed by 5 bases and J by 6 bases, 4 bases remained unmatched. Germline CDR1 and CDR2: SEHNR and FQNEAQ (reference sequence). The CDR3 sequence is 13 residues long. CDR3 DNA sequence: TGTGCCAGCAGCGAGGGGGCGGGTCAGCCCCAGCATTTT. It codes for CASSEGAGQPQHF.